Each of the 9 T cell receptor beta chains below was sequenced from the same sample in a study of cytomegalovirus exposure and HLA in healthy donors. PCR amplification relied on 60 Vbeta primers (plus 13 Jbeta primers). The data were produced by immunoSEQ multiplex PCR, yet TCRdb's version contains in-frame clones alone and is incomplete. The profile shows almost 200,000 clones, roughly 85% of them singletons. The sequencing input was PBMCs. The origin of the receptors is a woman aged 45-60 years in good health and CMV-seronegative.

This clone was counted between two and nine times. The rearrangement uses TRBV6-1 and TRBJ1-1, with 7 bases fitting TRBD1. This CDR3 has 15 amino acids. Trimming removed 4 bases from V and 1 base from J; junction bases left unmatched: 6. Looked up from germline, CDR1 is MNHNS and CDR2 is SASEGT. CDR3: CASSAPGGENTEAFF. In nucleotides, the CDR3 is TGTGCCAGCAGTGCCCCAGGGGGAGAGAACACTGAAGCTTTCTTT.

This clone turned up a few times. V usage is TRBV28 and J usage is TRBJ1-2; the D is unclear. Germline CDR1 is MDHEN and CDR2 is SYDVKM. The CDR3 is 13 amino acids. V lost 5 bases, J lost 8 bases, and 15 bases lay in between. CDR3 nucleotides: TGTGCCAGCAGTACCCAGGTTTCGGGGGGCTACACCTTC. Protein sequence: CASSTQVSGGYTF.

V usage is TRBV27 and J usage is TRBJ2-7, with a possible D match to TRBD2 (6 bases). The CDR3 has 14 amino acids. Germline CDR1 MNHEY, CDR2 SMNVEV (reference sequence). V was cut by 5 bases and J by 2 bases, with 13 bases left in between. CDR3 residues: CASSLGWEAYEQYF. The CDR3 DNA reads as TGTGCCAGCAGTCTCGGGTGGGAGGCCTACGAGCAGTACTTC.

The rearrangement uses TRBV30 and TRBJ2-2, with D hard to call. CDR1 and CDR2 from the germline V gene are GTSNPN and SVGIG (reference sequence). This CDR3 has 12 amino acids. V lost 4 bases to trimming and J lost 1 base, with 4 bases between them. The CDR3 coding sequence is TGTGCCTGGACGGTGAACACCGGGGAGCTGTTTTTT. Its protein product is CAWTVNTGELFF.

CDR3 coding DNA: TGTGCCAGCAGCGGGCAGGGCGGTACTGAAGCTTTCTTT. Encoded protein: CASSGQGGTEAFF. This chain uses TRBV2 with TRBJ1-1; tentative D call: TRBD1 (5 bases). The V end lost 6 bases, the J end lost 5 bases, and 13 bases lay between the germline ends. The CDR3 has 13 amino acids. Germline values: CDR1 SNHLY, CDR2 FYNNEI.

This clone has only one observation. The CDR3 spells CASSTSLGVDTQYF. For the CDR3, the DNA is TGTGCCAGCAGTACCTCCCTAGGGGTCGATACGCAGTATTTT. This chain joins TRBV6-6 and TRBJ2-3, with D possibly being TRBD1 (5 bases). The CDR3 extends over 14 amino acids. The germline V and J ends were trimmed by 5 bases and 6 bases, with 15 bases remaining between them. Germline V gives CDR1 MNHNY, CDR2 SVGAGI (reference sequence).

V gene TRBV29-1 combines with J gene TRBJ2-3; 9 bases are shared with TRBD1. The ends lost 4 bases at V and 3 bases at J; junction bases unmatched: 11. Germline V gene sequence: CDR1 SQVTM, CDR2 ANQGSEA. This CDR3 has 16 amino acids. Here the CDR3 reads CSVGDRGLKRTDTQYF. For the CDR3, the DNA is TGCAGCGTTGGTGACAGGGGGTTGAAGAGGACAGATACGCAGTATTTT.

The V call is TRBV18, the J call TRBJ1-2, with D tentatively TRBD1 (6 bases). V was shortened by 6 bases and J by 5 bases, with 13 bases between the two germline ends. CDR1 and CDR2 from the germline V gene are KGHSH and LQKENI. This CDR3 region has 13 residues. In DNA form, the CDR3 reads TGTGCCAGCTCCCCCGGGACACTTTATGGCTACACCTTC. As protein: CASSPGTLYGYTF.

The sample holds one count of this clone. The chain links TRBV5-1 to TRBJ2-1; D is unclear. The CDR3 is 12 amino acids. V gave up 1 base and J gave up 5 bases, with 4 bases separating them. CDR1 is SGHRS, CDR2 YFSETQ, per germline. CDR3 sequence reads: CASSLNNNEQFF. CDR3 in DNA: TGCGCCAGCAGCTTGAATAACAATGAGCAGTTCTTC.